This T cell receptor (beta chain) was retrieved from a study of CD8+ T cells in alopecia areata. Notes on the study in general: Persistence during tofacitinib was seen for many expanded lesional clones in scalp and blood.

The germline V gene has CDR1 GTSNPN and CDR2 SVGIG (reference sequence). The ends were cut back, 4 bases at V and 4 bases at J, with 5 bases in the middle. This CDR3 spans 11 amino acids. As for treatment: oral pan-JAK inhibitor, 5-10 mg twice daily. Collection of lesional scalp punch biopsies and peripheral blood was performed in alopecia areata patients. To note about this clone: The antigen is undetermined.

The sequencing template was cDNA reverse transcribed from extracted RNA. The protocol was immunoSEQ multiplex PCR, while the TCRdb copy is restricted to in-frame clones and leaves out a portion. The sample lists about 120,000 clones, 50% to 55% occurring once. The V call is TRBV30, the J call TRBJ2-4, with a weak D call TRBD1 (5 bases). The sequenced sample was CD4+ T cells sorted from blood, obtained at week 4, from a patient treated with tofacitinib. The TCR comes from a human donor with alopecia areata. The CDR3 region is CAWTGKNIQYF. In DNA form, the CDR3 reads TGTGCCTGGACAGGGAAAAACATTCAGTACTTC.